The 25 T cell receptor beta chains presented below share a single source sample, sequenced in a study of shared clonotypes between healthy human individuals. TCRdb keeps only in-frame clones here, not all; method: immunoSEQ multiplex PCR. The sample consists of fewer than 650,000 clones, about 80% of them appearing once. Sequenced sample: PBMCs. These receptors were collected from a woman aged 40 to 50 in good health. Some clones in this sample may be carry-over from other donors' samples.

V and J are TRBV7-2 and TRBJ2-5; 8 bases fit TRBD2. The germline CDR1 and CDR2 sequences are SGHTA and FQGNSA. With V trimmed by 3 bases and J by 5 bases, 5 bases remained unmatched. This CDR3 contains 14 residues. CDR3 nucleotide sequence: TGTGCCAGCAGCTTTGGGGCTAGCGGGGAGACCCAGTACTTC. Translation gives CASSFGASGETQYF.

J is TRBJ2-1 and V is TRBV27; possibly TRBD1 for D (6 bases). V lost 5 bases and J lost 0, with 11 bases in between. CDR1 and CDR2 (germline): MNHEY, SMNVEV (reference sequence). The CDR3 covers 15 residues. The CDR3 loop is CASSPPGDSYNEQFF. For the CDR3, the DNA is TGTGCCAGCAGTCCGCCAGGGGACTCCTACAATGAGCAGTTCTTC.

As to this clone: Other DNA sequences in this sample translate to the same CDR3. V gene TRBV11-2 combines with J gene TRBJ2-3; D is unclear. Per the germline V gene, CDR1 is SGHAT and CDR2 is FQNNGV. The ends were cut back, 1 base at V and 3 bases at J, with 2 bases in the middle. The CDR3 totals 12 residues. The CDR3 here is CASSLGTDTQYF. Here the CDR3 DNA reads TGTGCCAGCAGCTTAGGGACAGATACGCAGTATTTT.

This clone has a count of ten or more. This sequence joins TRBV19 and TRBJ2-3; tentatively, D is TRBD2 (5 bases). CDR3 length equals 14 residues. Germline loops: CDR1 LNHDA, CDR2 SQIVND (reference sequence). Trimming removed 3 bases at V and 5 bases at J, with 12 bases between. CDR3 nucleotide sequence: TGTGCCAGTAGTATTCGGACCGGGGAAGATACGCAGTATTTT. Translation: CASSIRTGEDTQYF.

The V and J genes are TRBV11-2 and TRBJ2-4; D is possibly TRBD1 (5 bases). The V gene's germline CDR1 is SGHAT and CDR2 FQNNGV. CDR3 length equals 13 residues. The V end lost 5 bases, the J end lost 10 bases, and 15 bases lay between the germline ends. CDR3 sequence (DNA): TGTGCCAGCAGCCTGGGGCTCCCAGGGATTCAGTACTTC. Amino acid sequence: CASSLGLPGIQYF. The full variable domain, rest sourced from reference TRBV11-2 and TRBJ2-4, is EAGVAQSPRYKIIEKRQSVAFWCNPISGHATLYWYQQILGQGPKLLIQFQNNGVVDDSQLPKDRFSAERLKGVDSTLKIQPAKLEDSAVYLCASSLGLPGIQYFGAGTRLSVL.

This rearrangement joins TRBV30 to TRBJ1-6; no clear D. This CDR3 is built from 12 residues. V shed 4 bases and J shed 9 bases, with 10 bases lying between them. From germline, CDR1 is GTSNPN and CDR2 SVGIG (reference sequence). The DNA for the CDR3 is TGTGCCTGGATTCAAGGAGGTTCACCCCTCCACTTT. Amino acids: CAWIQGGSPLHF.

In its sample, this clone was seen once. This chain links TRBV14 with TRBJ2-7, with D tentatively TRBD1 (6 bases). The V gene's germline CDR1 is SGHDN and CDR2 FVKESK. The CDR3 loop spans 14 amino acids. V gave up 3 bases and J gave up 4 bases, with 13 bases separating them. CDR3 DNA: TGTGCCAGCAGCCATGTGACAGGCGTATACGAGCAGTACTTC. It specifies CASSHVTGVYEQYF.

V gene TRBV7-3 combines with J gene TRBJ2-5; D call uncertain. CDR3 length equals 15 residues. The ends were cut back, 5 bases at V and 2 bases at J, with 15 bases in the middle. From germline, CDR1 is SGHTA and CDR2 FQGTGA. CDR3 coding DNA: TGTGCCAGCAGCCCCTTGGATCAAGGGCAAGAGACCCAGTACTTC. It translates to CASSPLDQGQETQYF.

V usage is TRBV6-6 and J usage is TRBJ2-6; D not certain. The ends were cut back, 3 bases at V and 0 bases at J, with 9 bases in the middle. The germline V gene encodes CDR1 MNHNY and CDR2 SVGAGI (reference sequence). The CDR3 extends over 16 amino acids. CDR3 loop: CASSYGVSSGANVLTF. DNA of the CDR3: TGTGCCAGCAGTTATGGGGTCAGCTCTGGGGCCAACGTCCTGACTTTC.

The chain recombines TRBV5-1 with TRBJ1-4; D gene unclear. The germline gives CDR1 SGHRS, CDR2 YFSETQ. Trimming removed 6 bases at V and 4 bases at J, with 10 bases between. This CDR3 is 13 amino acids long. DNA for the CDR3: TGCGCCAGCACCAGCTTGGATAATGAAAAACTGTTTTTT. Translating gives CASTSLDNEKLFF.

The chain carries TRBV15 and TRBJ2-7, with unresolved D. The CDR3 runs to 12 residues. Between the trimmed V and J ends, which lost 0 bases and 4 bases, there was a span of 4 bases. Germline V gene lookup returns CDR1 LNHNV and CDR2 YYDKDF (reference sequence). Here the CDR3 reads CATSRDGYEQYF. The CDR3 nucleotides are TGTGCCACCAGCAGAGATGGTTACGAGCAGTACTTC.

This clone qualifies as medium-sized. Other nucleotide sequences in the sample specify the same CDR3. The chain couples TRBV7-2 to TRBJ2-7; TRBD1 might be the D (6 bases). Trimming removed 5 bases at V and 0 bases at J, with 11 bases between. Per germline, CDR1 SGHTA and CDR2 FQGNSA. The CDR3 extends over 14 amino acids. Here the CDR3 reads CASSPDRNSYEQYF. CDR3 sequence (DNA): TGTGCCAGCAGCCCCGACAGGAACTCCTACGAGCAGTACTTC. Looking up the rest from reference TRBV7-2 and TRBJ2-7 gives the full variable domain: GAGVSQSPSNKVTEKGKDVELRCDPISGHTALYWYRQSLGQGLEFLIYFQGNSAPDKSGLPSDRFSAERTGGSVSTLTIQRTQQEDSAVYLCASSPDRNSYEQYFGPGTRLTVT.

This chain joins TRBV7-9 and TRBJ1-4; D is ambiguous. Germline CDR1 SEHNR, CDR2 FQNEAQ (reference sequence). Trimming removed 0 bases from V and 0 bases from J, with 5 bases in between. The CDR3 has 15 amino acids. The CDR3 reads CASSLALSTNEKLFF. The CDR3 nucleotides are TGTGCCAGCAGCTTAGCGCTCTCAACTAATGAAAAACTGTTTTTT.

This chain uses TRBV7-2 with TRBJ2-7, with D maybe TRBD1 (5 bases). The CDR3 runs 15 residues. The germline V and J ends were trimmed by 0 bases and 2 bases, with 11 bases remaining between them. The germline V gene has CDR1 SGHTA and CDR2 FQGNSA. CDR3 nucleotides: TGTGCCAGCAGCTTAGCTGGGGCAGGGACCTACGAGCAGTACTTC. Its translation is CASSLAGAGTYEQYF.

The rearrangement links TRBV13 to TRBJ1-5; D may be TRBD1 (5 bases). V was pared by 6 bases and J by 4 bases, with 13 bases between. This CDR3 has 14 residues. The V gene's germline CDR1 is PRHDT and CDR2 FYEKMQ (reference sequence). The CDR3 DNA follows: TGTGCCAGCAGTTACGGGACGGAGAATCAGCCCCAGCATTTT. Translated, it gives CASSYGTENQPQHF.

The V gene is TRBV28, the J gene TRBJ2-7; 12 bases agree with TRBD2. This CDR3 is 15 amino acids long. The germline gives CDR1 MDHEN, CDR2 SYDVKM. V lost 3 bases to trimming and J lost 5 bases; unmatched junction nucleotides: 5. CDR3 in amino acids: CASSFAGLAGHEQYF. Here the CDR3 DNA reads TGTGCCAGCAGTTTCGCCGGACTAGCGGGGCACGAGCAGTACTTC.

The chain joins TRBV7-2 to TRBJ2-1; 9 bases line up with TRBD1. V gave up 4 bases and J gave up 6 bases; unmatched junction bases: 7. Germline V gene lookup returns CDR1 SGHTA and CDR2 FQGNSA. CDR3 size: 15 residues. The CDR3 coding sequence is TGTGCCAGCAGCTCGCCGGGACAGGGCGTCAATGAGCAGTTCTTC. Its protein is CASSSPGQGVNEQFF.

Here the CDR3 reads CATSETGNQPQHF. CDR3 in DNA: TGTGCCACCAGCGAGACAGGGAATCAGCCCCAGCATTTT. The rearrangement joins TRBV15 to TRBJ1-5, with 7 bases matching TRBD1. In germline, CDR1 is LNHNV, CDR2 YYDKDF (reference sequence). Trimming cost V 5 bases and J 4 bases; bases outside gene matches: 2. This CDR3 is 13 amino acids long. Filled out from reference TRBV15 and TRBJ1-5, the complete variable domain reads DAMVIQNPRYQVTQFGKPVTLSCSQTLNHNVMYWYQQKSSQAPKLLFHYYDKDFNNEADTPDNFQSRRPNTSFCFLDIRSPGLGDTAMYLCATSETGNQPQHFGDGTRLSIL.

The CDR3 coding sequence is TGTGCCAGTAGGGCAGGGAAAGGGAAGGGTGATACGCAGTATTTT. Amino acids: CASRAGKGKGDTQYF. V and J are TRBV19 and TRBJ2-3; the D gene is possibly TRBD1 (5 bases). This CDR3 has 15 amino acids. V lost 6 bases and J lost 6, with 19 bases in between. The germline V gene has CDR1 LNHDA and CDR2 SQIVND (reference sequence).

The chain combines TRBV4-1 with TRBJ2-7; tentative D call: TRBD2 (6 bases). Trimming took 4 bases from V and 4 from J, leaving 20 bases between them. Germline-derived CDR1 and CDR2 are MGHRA and YSYEKL. The CDR3 is 16 amino acids. CDR3 bases: TGCGCCAGCAGCCCCCAGCGGGCCCTTCTGGTGTACGAGCAGTACTTC. Translated: CASSPQRALLVYEQYF.

Worth noting for this clone: This likely stems from a read error, as it lies one base from a far larger clone. The chain is built from TRBV6-5 and TRBJ1-2, with 8 bases lining up with TRBD1. Germline lookup yields CDR1 MNHEY and CDR2 SVGAGI. After removal of 6 bases from V and 4 bases from J, the junction contained 1 base not matched to a gene. The length of the CDR3 is 12 residues. The CDR3 nucleotides are TGTGCCAGCAGGACAGGGGTCTATGGCTACACCTTC. It specifies CASRTGVYGYTF.

The chain has TRBV5-1 and TRBJ2-2; 11 nucleotides match TRBD1. J gave up 3 bases and V 2 bases, and 9 bases lay outside the gene matches. The CDR3 totals 18 residues. CDR1 SGHRS and CDR2 YFSETQ come from the germline V gene. The CDR3 DNA sequence: TGCGCCAGCAGCTTAATCCCACCGGGACAGGGGGACACCGGGGAGCTGTTTTTT. Its translation: CASSLIPPGQGDTGELFF.

The chain uses TRBV4-2 and TRBJ2-7, with TRBD2 matching over 8 bases. The CDR3 has 15 residues. V was clipped by 4 bases and J by 5 bases; unmatched bases: 10. Germline CDR1 is LGHNA and CDR2 is YNFKEQ. CDR3 protein: CASSLVAGRKDEQYF. In nucleotides, the CDR3 is TGTGCCAGCAGCCTAGTAGCGGGACGGAAGGACGAGCAGTACTTC.

This clone showed up just a few times. The rearrangement uses TRBV7-2 and TRBJ2-3, with 12 bases lining up with TRBD2. The junction had 3 bases not matched to a gene; V was cut back by 5 bases and J by 3 bases. CDR3 length: 15 amino acids. CDR1 is SGHTA and CDR2 is FQGNSA in the germline V gene. The CDR3 nucleotides are TGTGCCAGCAGCAAGACTAGCGGGAGAACAGATACGCAGTATTTT. This encodes CASSKTSGRTDTQYF.

The chain links TRBV11-3 to TRBJ1-5, with TRBD1 identical over 12 bases. V shed 0 bases and J 4 bases; nucleotides not matched to a gene: 13. The length of the CDR3 is 20 residues. From germline, CDR1 is SGHNT and CDR2 YENEEA. The DNA for the CDR3 is TGTGCCAGCAGCTTAGAAGCTTCTGGGACAGGGGGCTTTTGGAATCAGCCCCAGCATTTT. It encodes CASSLEASGTGGFWNQPQHF.